This passage covers 18 T cell receptor beta chains from one sample sequenced in a study of cytomegalovirus exposure and HLA in healthy donors. With 60 Vbeta and 13 Jbeta primers, the PCR was carried out. Produced via immunoSEQ multiplex PCR; TCRdb's table is partial and in-frame only. The sample yields roughly 180,000 clones, about four fifths seen once. Sequenced input: PBMCs. These receptor sequences come from a male donor in good health and CMV-seronegative.

The V gene is TRBV28, the J gene TRBJ1-4; TRBD1 aligns across 9 bases. CDR1 is MDHEN and CDR2 is SYDVKM in the germline V gene. With V trimmed by 7 bases and J by 8 bases, 8 bases remained unmatched. The CDR3 is 14 residues long. The CDR3 coding sequence is TGTGCCAGCAATCTACAGGGGGCAAAGGAAAAACTGTTTTTT. This encodes CASNLQGAKEKLFF. The variable domain in full, with the rest retrieved from reference TRBV28 and TRBJ1-4, is DVKVTQSSRYLVKRTGEKVFLECVQDMDHENMFWYRQDPGLGLRLIYFSYDVKMKEKGDIPEGYSVSREKKERFSLILESASTNQTSMYLCASNLQGAKEKLFFGSGTQLSVL.

CDR3 bases: TGTGCCAGCAGTGTACTCGTAGGGGGCCTTAGTGAAAAACTGTTTTTT. Encoded protein: CASSVLVGGLSEKLFF. The rearrangement links TRBV25-1 to TRBJ1-4, with 7 bases that match TRBD1. V lost 4 bases, J lost 7 bases, and 12 bases stayed unmatched. CDR3 size: 16 residues. Germline V lookup: CDR1 MGHDK, CDR2 SYGVNS. The whole variable domain, remainder taken from reference TRBV25-1 and TRBJ1-4, is EADIYQTPRYLVIGTGKKITLECSQTMGHDKMYWYQQDPGMELHLIHYSYGVNSTEKGDLSSESTVSRIRTEHFPLTLESARPSHTSQYLCASSVLVGGLSEKLFFGSGTQLSVL.

This clone was found a few times. The J gene is TRBJ2-7, the V gene TRBV25-1, with a tentative D call TRBD2 (6 bases). Per the germline V gene, CDR1 is MGHDK and CDR2 is SYGVNS. CDR3 length: 13 amino acids. V was cut by 6 bases and J by 1 base, with 10 bases left in between. The CDR3 here is CASSGTLSYEQYF. For the CDR3, the DNA is TGTGCCAGCAGCGGGACTTTATCCTACGAGCAGTACTTC.

V is TRBV15 and J is TRBJ1-5; D gene ambiguous. V was pared by 1 base and J by 6 bases, with 4 bases between. The CDR3 runs 12 residues. Germline CDR1 LNHNV, CDR2 YYDKDF (reference sequence). The CDR3 coding sequence is TGTGCCACCAGCAGAGTATTTCAGCCCCAGCATTTT. Translation: CATSRVFQPQHF. Based on the CDR3 plus reference TRBV15 and TRBJ1-5, the full variable domain is DAMVIQNPRYQVTQFGKPVTLSCSQTLNHNVMYWYQQKSSQAPKLLFHYYDKDFNNEADTPDNFQSRRPNTSFCFLDIRSPGLGDTAMYLCATSRVFQPQHFGDGTRLSIL.

This clone was recorded a few times. V is TRBV2 and J is TRBJ2-7; 14 nucleotides line up with TRBD2. The V and J ends lost 6 bases and 2 bases, in that order; junction bases with no gene match: 6. The germline CDR1 and CDR2 sequences are SNHLY and FYNNEI. The CDR3 is made up of 16 amino acids. The CDR3 spells CASSVGTSGSTYEQYF. CDR3 nucleotides: TGTGCCAGCAGCGTTGGGACTAGCGGGAGCACCTACGAGCAGTACTTC.

The chain joins TRBV19 to TRBJ1-1; the D gene is possibly TRBD1 (5 bases). CDR1 and CDR2 (germline): LNHDA, SQIVND (reference sequence). The CDR3 consists of 15 residues. The V end was cut by 4 bases, the J end by 0 bases, with 12 bases between. The CDR3 coding sequence is TGTGCCAGTAGTAAATCTCCAGGGATGAACACTGAAGCTTTCTTT. It codes for CASSKSPGMNTEAFF. Variable domain in full (rest from reference TRBV19 and TRBJ1-1): DGGITQSPKYLFRKEGQNVTLSCEQNLNHDAMYWYRQDPGQGLRLIYYSQIVNDFQKGDIAEGYSVSREKKESFPLTVTSAQKNPTAFYLCASSKSPGMNTEAFFGQGTRLTVV.

This chain uses TRBV27 with TRBJ1-2; 7 bases align to TRBD1. Germline CDR1 and CDR2: MNHEY and SMNVEV (reference sequence). V gave up 7 bases and J gave up 4 bases; unmatched junction bases: 12. The CDR3 runs 15 residues. The CDR3 DNA reads TGTGCCAGCAAAGACCCGGGACAGAGTCTCTATGGCTACACCTTC. Translating gives CASKDPGQSLYGYTF.

V is TRBV30 and J is TRBJ1-4; D not certain. The germline V gene encodes CDR1 GTSNPN and CDR2 SVGIG (reference sequence). The CDR3 runs to 12 residues. The germline V and J ends were trimmed by 5 bases and 7 bases, with 11 bases remaining between them. CDR3 amino acids: CAWGLGSEKLFF. CDR3 DNA sequence: TGTGCCTGGGGACTGGGATCTGAAAAACTGTTTTTT.

V gene TRBV19 combines with J gene TRBJ1-1, with D possibly being TRBD1 (6 bases). Germline CDR1 LNHDA, CDR2 SQIVND (reference sequence). The CDR3 runs to 16 residues. V was shortened by 2 bases and J by 1 base, with 14 bases between the two germline ends. The CDR3 sequence: CASSIQGQGRNTEAFF. CDR3 nucleotide sequence: TGTGCCAGTAGTATACAAGGCCAGGGGAGGAACACTGAAGCTTTCTTT.

The gene calls are TRBV11-3 and TRBJ2-7; 7 bases agree with TRBD1. The CDR3 totals 13 residues. J was trimmed by 3 bases and V by 5 bases; bases with no gene match: 4. Germline-derived CDR1 and CDR2 are SGHNT and YENEEA. The CDR3 DNA sequence: TGTGCCAGCAGCCCCACAGGGGACTACGAGCAGTACTTC. The encoded protein is CASSPTGDYEQYF.

The chain has TRBV18 and TRBJ2-6; 11 bases match TRBD1. This CDR3 is built from 20 residues. Germline V CDR1 and CDR2: KGHSH, LQKENI. J lost 0 bases, V lost 3 bases, and 10 bases had no gene match. CDR3 nucleotides: TGTGCCAGCTCACCCTTCACCGGGACAGGGGGGATCTCTGGGGCCAACGTCCTGACTTTC. Translating gives CASSPFTGTGGISGANVLTF.

The rearrangement uses TRBV9 and TRBJ2-7; TRBD2 matches 11 bases. In germline, CDR1 is SGDLS, CDR2 YYNGEE. The CDR3 totals 18 residues. Unmatched junction bases numbered 8, after V lost 0 bases and J lost 0 bases. This CDR3 is CASSVAPATSGGSYEQYF. CDR3 in DNA: TGTGCCAGCAGCGTAGCCCCCGCTACTAGCGGGGGCTCCTACGAGCAGTACTTC.

This clone was detected only once. J is TRBJ2-7 and V is TRBV27; 7 bases are a match to TRBD2. CDR1 is MNHEY, CDR2 SMNVEV, per germline (reference sequence). The V segment lost 4 bases and the J segment 5 bases; nucleotides outside the gene matches: 8. The CDR3 contains 14 residues. CDR3 amino acids: CASSSLGGSHEQYF. The DNA of the CDR3 is TGTGCCAGCAGTTCCCTGGGGGGGTCACACGAGCAGTACTTC.

The chain carries TRBV10-3 and TRBJ2-7; 9 bases are shared with TRBD1. CDR3 length: 17 residues. With V trimmed by 3 bases and J by 5 bases, 14 bases remained unmatched. The germline gives CDR1 ENHRY, CDR2 SYGVKD. The CDR3 protein is CAISDQRPGQGFDEQYF. The CDR3 coding sequence is TGTGCCATCAGTGATCAACGTCCGGGACAGGGTTTTGACGAGCAGTACTTC.

This chain links TRBV6-5 with TRBJ1-1, with D uncertain. This CDR3 has 15 amino acids. The germline gives CDR1 MNHEY, CDR2 SVGAGI. V lost 8 bases, J lost 5 bases, and 21 bases lay in between. CDR3 nucleotide sequence: TGTGCCAGCTCCTCTGGAGGACCCGGTGGGACTGAAGCTTTCTTT. Amino acid sequence: CASSSGGPGGTEAFF.

This clone was detected only once. The rearrangement links TRBV6-1 to TRBJ1-2; TRBD1 agrees at 11 bases. Trimming removed 5 bases from V and 8 bases from J; junction bases left unmatched: 4. The CDR3 length is 13 residues. Germline CDR1 MNHNS, CDR2 SASEGT. The CDR3 is CASSIRTGGGYTF. CDR3 sequence (DNA): TGTGCCAGCAGTATACGGACAGGGGGCGGCTACACCTTC.

The sample holds one count of this clone. V gene TRBV30 combines with J gene TRBJ1-5; TRBD1 matches 7 bases. In germline, CDR1 is GTSNPN, CDR2 SVGIG (reference sequence). The CDR3 contains 13 residues. Trimming at V came to 2 bases and at J to 6 bases, leaving 4 bases not matched to a gene. In DNA form, the CDR3 reads TGTGCCTGGAGTAAGGGGGCCGGTCAGCCCCAGCATTTT. It yields the protein CAWSKGAGQPQHF.

The chain has TRBV10-3 and TRBJ2-3; D is possibly TRBD2 (6 bases). The CDR3 has 12 amino acids. Germline lookup yields CDR1 ENHRY and CDR2 SYGVKD. Trimming took off 6 bases at V and 5 bases at J, with 9 bases between the two ends. The CDR3 DNA sequence: TGTGCCATCAGGGGACTGAGAGATACGCAGTATTTT. This gives the protein CAIRGLRDTQYF.